What follows is one T cell receptor beta chain and its context. The entry originates in a study of blood T cell repertoires in COVID-19. Overall study context: PBMCs, B-cell-depleted T cells, or T cells were the source of the cDNA or gDNA that made up the material.

Germline assignment: CDR1 LGHNA and CDR2 YSLEER. V was shortened by 1 base and J by 7 bases, with 17 bases between the two germline ends. The length of the CDR3 is 16 residues. The protocol was immunoSEQ multiplex PCR, while the TCRdb copy is restricted to in-frame clones and leaves out a portion. The sample shows tens of thousands of clones, roughly 85% of them seen only once. Sequenced material: peripheral blood. The V call is TRBV4-3, the J call TRBJ2-1; no firm D call. This TCR was recovered from a human donor in a cohort sampled during active COVID-19. The CDR3 here is CASSQGPPHLQNEQFF. DNA of the CDR3: TGCGCCAGCAGCCAAGGCCCACCTCACTTACAGAATGAGCAGTTCTTC.